Below, 29 T cell receptor beta chains from the same sample are listed, as sequenced in a study of cytomegalovirus exposure and HLA in healthy donors. PCR was performed using 60 Vbeta and 13 Jbeta primers. Assay used: immunoSEQ multiplex PCR; TCRdb lists only in-frame clones, some missing. In total, the table holds 150,000 to 200,000 clones. The source material was PBMCs. Every receptor here comes from a woman aged 18 to 35 in good health and CMV-seropositive.

The chain couples TRBV18 to TRBJ2-7; D ambiguous. V lost 0 bases and J lost 0, with 9 bases in between. CDR1 KGHSH and CDR2 LQKENI come from the germline V gene. The CDR3 covers 15 residues. CDR3 sequence reads: CASSPPNPGSYEQYF. The CDR3, as DNA: TGTGCCAGCTCACCACCGAACCCAGGCTCCTACGAGCAGTACTTC.

V is TRBV10-3 and J is TRBJ1-3, with D tentatively TRBD1 (5 bases). The V and J ends lost 0 bases and 3 bases respectively, with 6 bases between them. Germline V CDR1 and CDR2: ENHRY, SYGVKD. This CDR3 comprises 14 residues. CDR3: CAISESTVGNTIYF. The CDR3 nucleotides read TGTGCCATCAGTGAGTCGACAGTTGGAAACACCATATATTTT.

This rearrangement joins TRBV11-3 to TRBJ2-3, with 10 bases aligning to TRBD2. Germline loops: CDR1 SGHNT, CDR2 YENEEA. The CDR3 is 17 residues long. V trimming: 3 bases; J trimming: 2 bases; junction bases outside the gene matches: 8. This chain's CDR3 is CASSFFSGGSPTDTQYF. The DNA for the CDR3 is TGTGCCAGCAGCTTCTTTAGCGGGGGGTCCCCCACAGATACGCAGTATTTT.

The V call is TRBV5-6, the J call TRBJ1-1, with 8 bases lining up with TRBD1. This CDR3 has 13 amino acids. V shed 6 bases and J 4 bases; nucleotides not matched to a gene: 5. Germline values: CDR1 SGHDT, CDR2 YYEEEE. DNA of the CDR3: TGTGCCAGCAACGTACAGGGGGGCACTGAAGCTTTCTTT. Its protein product is CASNVQGGTEAFF.

V is TRBV7-3 and J is TRBJ2-1, with 14 bases fitting TRBD2. Germline V lookup: CDR1 SGHTA, CDR2 FQGTGA. The CDR3 totals 17 residues. V trimming: 5 bases; J trimming: 5 bases; junction bases outside the gene matches: 8. CDR3 in amino acids: CASSGRTSGGINNEQFF. The CDR3 DNA sequence: TGTGCCAGCAGCGGACGGACTAGCGGGGGGATTAACAATGAGCAGTTCTTC. The full variable domain, with the rest looked up from reference TRBV7-3 and TRBJ2-1, is GAGVSQTPSNKVTEKGKYVELRCDPISGHTALYWYRQSLGQGPEFLIYFQGTGAADDSGLPNDRFFAVRPEGSVSTLKIQRTERGDSAVYLCASSGRTSGGINNEQFFGPGTRLTVL.

V is TRBV6-5 and J is TRBJ2-5; D is possibly TRBD2 (6 bases). The CDR3 loop spans 15 amino acids. CDR1 MNHEY and CDR2 SVGAGI come from the germline V gene. With 5 bases removed from V and 4 bases from J, the gap between germline ends came to 17 bases. This chain's CDR3 is CASSGGTRILETQYF. The CDR3, as DNA: TGTGCCAGCAGTGGCGGGACGCGGATATTAGAGACCCAGTACTTC.

The V and J genes are TRBV27 and TRBJ1-6, with D tentatively TRBD1 (6 bases). Trimming took off 7 bases at V and 6 bases at J, with 19 bases between the two ends. This CDR3 region has 16 residues. Looked up from germline, CDR1 is MNHEY and CDR2 is SMNVEV (reference sequence). The CDR3 here is CASKQGPRAFNSPLHF. CDR3 nucleotide sequence: TGTGCCAGCAAACAGGGTCCAAGAGCCTTTAATTCACCCCTCCACTTT.

V usage is TRBV15 and J usage is TRBJ2-5, with 8 bases that match TRBD2. V was clipped by 5 bases and J by 5 bases; unmatched bases: 7. This CDR3 spans 14 amino acids. Germline CDR1 and CDR2: LNHNV and YYDKDF (reference sequence). The CDR3: CATSLDLAGETQYF. The DNA of the CDR3 is TGTGCCACCAGCCTTGATCTAGCGGGTGAGACCCAGTACTTC.

The rearrangement links TRBV19 to TRBJ2-3; weak D call: TRBD2 (6 bases). The germline gives CDR1 LNHDA, CDR2 SQIVND (reference sequence). The CDR3 covers 16 residues. V dropped 5 bases and J dropped 1 base, with 16 bases sitting between them. This CDR3 is CASSPTGSGGTDTQYF. Written as DNA, the CDR3 is TGTGCCAGTAGTCCGACGGGTAGCGGTGGCACAGATACGCAGTATTTT. Full variable domain (rest looked up from reference TRBV19 and TRBJ2-3): DGGITQSPKYLFRKEGQNVTLSCEQNLNHDAMYWYRQDPGQGLRLIYYSQIVNDFQKGDIAEGYSVSREKKESFPLTVTSAQKNPTAFYLCASSPTGSGGTDTQYFGPGTRLTVL.

The chain couples TRBV7-9 to TRBJ2-7, with TRBD1 identical over 7 bases. The CDR3 consists of 14 residues. After removal of 5 bases from V and 4 bases from J, the junction contained 8 bases not matched to a gene. Germline V gene lookup returns CDR1 SEHNR and CDR2 FQNEAQ (reference sequence). CDR3 protein: CASSSRWGQYEQYF. CDR3 DNA: TGTGCCAGCAGCAGTAGGTGGGGACAGTACGAGCAGTACTTC. Filled out from reference TRBV7-9 and TRBJ2-7, the complete variable domain reads DTGVSQNPRHKITKRGQNVTFRCDPISEHNRLYWYRQTLGQGPEFLTYFQNEAQLEKSRLLSDRFSAERPKGSFSTLEIQRTEQGDSAMYLCASSSRWGQYEQYFGPGTRLTVT.

The chain links TRBV6-1 to TRBJ1-5; TRBD1 aligns across 9 bases. Per germline, CDR1 MNHNS and CDR2 SASEGT. This CDR3 has 14 amino acids. J lost 6 bases, V lost 5 bases, and 5 bases had no gene match. The CDR3 coding sequence is TGTGCCAGCAGTACCACAGGGGGCGGTCAGCCCCAGCATTTT. It is translated as CASSTTGGGQPQHF.

The rearrangement uses TRBV19 and TRBJ1-1, with 9 bases aligning to TRBD1. Trimming cost V 3 bases and J 2 bases; bases outside gene matches: 7. This CDR3 region has 16 residues. Germline V gene sequence: CDR1 LNHDA, CDR2 SQIVND (reference sequence). The CDR3 nucleotides read TGTGCCAGTAGTATGGCCGCGACAGGGGGAAACACTGAAGCTTTCTTT. Its translation is CASSMAATGGNTEAFF. Full variable domain (remainder filled in from reference TRBV19 and TRBJ1-1): DGGITQSPKYLFRKEGQNVTLSCEQNLNHDAMYWYRQDPGQGLRLIYYSQIVNDFQKGDIAEGYSVSREKKESFPLTVTSAQKNPTAFYLCASSMAATGGNTEAFFGQGTRLTVV.

This sequence joins TRBV27 and TRBJ1-2, with D possibly matching TRBD1 (6 bases). In germline, CDR1 is MNHEY, CDR2 SMNVEV (reference sequence). This CDR3 comprises 17 residues. Trimming removed 5 bases from V and 2 bases from J, with 21 bases in between. The CDR3 here is CASSRGWGGGSNYGYTF. For the CDR3, the DNA is TGTGCCAGCAGTCGGGGTTGGGGGGGCGGCTCCAACTATGGCTACACCTTC.

The chain combines TRBV19 with TRBJ2-3; 7 bases match TRBD2. V lost 3 bases and J lost 5; bases outside the gene matches: 5. The CDR3 extends over 14 amino acids. Looked up from germline, CDR1 is LNHDA and CDR2 is SQIVND (reference sequence). The CDR3 bases are TGTGCCAGTAGTATGGGGGACTATGAAGATACGCAGTATTTT. The encoded protein is CASSMGDYEDTQYF. Together with reference TRBV19 and TRBJ2-3, the CDR3 gives the full variable domain: DGGITQSPKYLFRKEGQNVTLSCEQNLNHDAMYWYRQDPGQGLRLIYYSQIVNDFQKGDIAEGYSVSREKKESFPLTVTSAQKNPTAFYLCASSMGDYEDTQYFGPGTRLTVL.

The chain recombines TRBV4-1 with TRBJ1-3; D is unresolved. Germline-derived CDR1 and CDR2 are MGHRA and YSYEKL. Trimming removed 6 bases from V and 4 bases from J, with 13 bases in between. This CDR3 has 14 amino acids. The chain's CDR3 is CASSPEAAGNTIYF. The CDR3 bases are TGCGCCAGCAGTCCAGAAGCAGCGGGAAACACCATATATTTT.

This chain connects TRBV10-3 to TRBJ1-6, with 9 bases fitting TRBD1. V was pared by 11 bases and J by 9 bases, with 11 bases of the junction left unmatched. The CDR3 is made up of 14 amino acids. The germline V gene encodes CDR1 ENHRY and CDR2 SYGVKD. DNA of the CDR3: TGTGCCTCCCGGACAGGGGATTATGGTTCACCCCTCCACTTT. Translation gives CASRTGDYGSPLHF.

The chain's CDR3 is CASSIEAGLAGFTGELFF. DNA for the CDR3: TGTGCCAGTAGTATAGAAGCCGGGCTAGCGGGTTTCACCGGGGAGCTGTTTTTT. The rearrangement uses TRBV19 and TRBJ2-2; 8 bases are shared with TRBD2. Trimming removed 0 bases from V and 4 bases from J; junction bases left unmatched: 10. CDR1 LNHDA and CDR2 SQIVND come from the germline V gene (reference sequence). This CDR3 spans 18 amino acids. Together with reference TRBV19 and TRBJ2-2, the CDR3 gives the full variable domain: DGGITQSPKYLFRKEGQNVTLSCEQNLNHDAMYWYRQDPGQGLRLIYYSQIVNDFQKGDIAEGYSVSREKKESFPLTVTSAQKNPTAFYLCASSIEAGLAGFTGELFFGEGSRLTVL.

The chain joins TRBV2 to TRBJ1-1; 9 bases are a match to TRBD1. The junction had 16 bases not matched to a gene; V was cut back by 6 bases and J by 14 bases. Germline lookup yields CDR1 SNHLY and CDR2 FYNNEI. The CDR3 has 14 amino acids. CDR3 coding DNA: TGTGCCAGCAGACAGGACAGGGGCCCGACCCAGTCATTCTTT. This codes for CASRQDRGPTQSFF.

This chain connects TRBV6-5 to TRBJ1-5, with D perhaps TRBD1 (5 bases). Trimming shortened V by 6 bases and J by 7 bases, and 13 bases separated the two germline ends. CDR1 and CDR2 (germline): MNHEY, SVGAGI. The CDR3 covers 13 residues. This CDR3 is CASRGGVGQPQHF. In nucleotides, the CDR3 is TGTGCCAGCAGGGGAGGGGTAGGGCAGCCCCAGCATTTT.

V usage is TRBV25-1 and J usage is TRBJ1-1, with unresolved D. The CDR3 is made up of 13 amino acids. V dropped 6 bases and J dropped 7 bases, with 15 bases sitting between them. The germline gives CDR1 MGHDK, CDR2 SYGVNS. For the CDR3, the DNA is TGTGCCAGCAGGACTGGAGTTACGGGTGAAGCTTTCTTT. As protein: CASRTGVTGEAFF.

This sequence joins TRBV13 and TRBJ2-3; D might be TRBD1 (6 bases). The V gene lost 5 bases and the J gene lost 1 base, with 16 bases spanning the gap. The germline CDR1 and CDR2 sequences are PRHDT and FYEKMQ (reference sequence). The CDR3 extends over 16 amino acids. The CDR3 DNA reads TGTGCCAGCAGCGACTACCCAGGGGACGGCACAGATACGCAGTATTTT. It translates to CASSDYPGDGTDTQYF.

The chain joins TRBV5-6 to TRBJ2-1, with 7 positions matching TRBD1. The CDR3 is 16 residues long. CDR1 and CDR2 from the germline V gene are SGHDT and YYEEEE. J was trimmed by 3 bases and V by 2 bases; bases with no gene match: 8. For the CDR3, the DNA is TGTGCCAGCAGCTTCAAAGGACAGGCGTTCTACAATGAGCAGTTCTTC. Protein: CASSFKGQAFYNEQFF.

This chain uses TRBV10-3 with TRBJ1-4; 7 bases are a match to TRBD1. The length of the CDR3 is 14 residues. Per germline, CDR1 ENHRY and CDR2 SYGVKD. V was clipped by 6 bases and J by 5 bases; unmatched bases: 6. The CDR3 nucleotides read TGTGCCATCAGGGGCGGGACAGACAATGAAAAACTGTTTTTT. Protein sequence: CAIRGGTDNEKLFF.

This chain uses TRBV2 with TRBJ1-1; D gene unclear. V lost 2 bases to trimming and J lost 10 bases, with 8 bases between them. The germline CDR1 and CDR2 sequences are SNHLY and FYNNEI. The CDR3 covers 11 residues. CDR3 sequence: CASSERGRAFF. CDR3 nucleotides: TGTGCCAGCAGTGAACGTGGGAGAGCTTTCTTT.

V usage is TRBV11-2 and J usage is TRBJ1-3, with 8 bases fitting TRBD1. Unmatched junction bases numbered 12, after V lost 5 bases and J lost 3 bases. The CDR3 extends over 17 amino acids. CDR1 is SGHAT, CDR2 FQNNGV, per germline. The CDR3: CASSLHRDRWSGNTIYF. DNA of the CDR3: TGTGCCAGCAGCCTTCACCGGGACAGGTGGAGTGGAAACACCATATATTTT.

The rearrangement joins TRBV5-5 to TRBJ1-5; possibly TRBD1 for D (6 bases). This CDR3 spans 15 amino acids. Trimming left V 5 bases short and J 1 base short, with 13 bases between. Germline CDR1 SGHKS, CDR2 YYEKEE (reference sequence). CDR3 DNA: TGTGCCAGCAGGTTAGGGACAACGAGCAATCAGCCCCAGCATTTT. It codes for CASRLGTTSNQPQHF. Looking up the rest from reference TRBV5-5 and TRBJ1-5 gives the full variable domain: DAGVTQSPTHLIKTRGQQVTLRCSPISGHKSVSWYQQVLGQGPQFIFQYYEKEERGRGNFPDRFSARQFPNYSSELNVNALLLGDSALYLCASRLGTTSNQPQHFGDGTRLSIL.

The rearrangement joins TRBV7-9 to TRBJ2-5, with 12 bases fitting TRBD2. Trimming took 5 bases from V and 4 from J; bases not matched to a gene: 5. Germline CDR1 reads SEHNR; CDR2 reads FQNEAQ (reference sequence). This CDR3 spans 15 amino acids. CDR3 region: CASSAQLAGGETQYF. CDR3 in DNA: TGTGCCAGCAGCGCCCAACTAGCGGGAGGAGAGACCCAGTACTTC.

The rearrangement links TRBV27 to TRBJ2-5, with 9 bases lining up with TRBD2. Germline V gives CDR1 MNHEY, CDR2 SMNVEV (reference sequence). This CDR3 comprises 15 residues. The V and J ends lost 5 bases and 5 bases, in that order; junction bases with no gene match: 9. The chain's CDR3 is CASSIFSSGVETQYF. As DNA, the CDR3 is TGTGCCAGCAGTATATTTTCTAGCGGGGTCGAGACCCAGTACTTC.

This chain links TRBV28 with TRBJ1-3; D may be TRBD1 (5 bases). CDR1 and CDR2 (germline): MDHEN, SYDVKM. Deletions cut 4 bases from V and 4 bases from J, with 17 bases between. The CDR3 runs to 16 residues. The CDR3 region is CASSSPPGYGGNTIYF. The CDR3 nucleotides are TGTGCCAGCAGTTCCCCCCCAGGGTACGGGGGAAACACCATATATTTT.